The 27 T cell receptor beta chains listed next were all sequenced from one sample in a study of blood T cells in healthy people across ages. The use of a sample-barcoded 5' primer and a J-beta primer mix characterized a second PCR of roughly 6 to 11 cycles. Using its own MiXCR run on the 5' RACE reads, TCRdb lists one record per CDR3 protein. Of about 840,000 distinct CDR3 sequences listed, 29% are singletons. The sample was also reused in another study, on T cells of mothers and their children.

The sequencing sample was made of blood. These receptors were obtained from a woman in her thirties or forties in good health.

The chain employs TRBV20-1 and TRBJ1-2, with 7 bases matching TRBD1. Germline V gene data show CDR1 as DFQATT and CDR2 as SNEGSKA (reference sequence). Losses at the gene ends were 1 base for V and 4 bases for J; bases not matched to a gene: 6. This CDR3 comprises 14 residues. The CDR3 DNA reads as TGCAGTGCTAGAGCCCCAGGACAGGTCTATGGCTACACCTTC. Amino acids: CSARAPGQVYGYTF.

This chain uses TRBV20-1 with TRBJ2-1; 10 bases align to TRBD2. The V and J ends lost 6 bases and 9 bases, in that order; junction bases with no gene match: 14. In germline, CDR1 is DFQATT, CDR2 SNEGSKA (reference sequence). This CDR3 is 15 amino acids long. The CDR3 nucleotides read TGCAGTGCCCCTCCACAGCGGGGGGGCGTTGGTGAGCAGTTCTTC. It encodes CSAPPQRGGVGEQFF.

With regard to this clonotype: A read error may produce the germline difference seen at one junction end. V and J are TRBV12-3 or TRBV12-4 and TRBJ1-6; tentatively, D is TRBD1 (6 bases). The CDR3 runs 14 residues. The CDR3 DNA reads TGTGCCAACAGTCCGGACAGTTCTAAGTCACCCCTCCACTTT. It specifies CANSPDSSKSPLHF.

This clonotype was observed a few times. The CDR3 sequence: CATSDLNVGYTF. The CDR3 DNA reads as TGTGCCACCAGTGATTTGAACGTGGGCTACACCTTC. The J gene is TRBJ1-2, the V gene TRBV24-1, with D uncertain. Trimming took 0 bases from V and 8 from J, leaving 6 bases between them. Germline CDR1 and CDR2: KGHDR and SFDVKD. This CDR3 spans 12 amino acids.

This clonotype was found a few times. The V and J genes are TRBV2 and TRBJ1-2; 10 positions match TRBD1. V lost 9 bases, J lost 3 bases, and 10 bases stayed unmatched. In germline, CDR1 is SNHLY, CDR2 FYNNEI. The CDR3 extends over 15 amino acids. This chain's CDR3 is CASAPGTGAYYGYTF. Here the CDR3 DNA reads TGTGCCAGTGCCCCGGGGACAGGGGCGTACTATGGCTACACCTTC.

This clonotype showed up many times. The rearrangement uses TRBV6-6 and TRBJ2-7; D is unclear. Germline values: CDR1 MNHNY, CDR2 SVGAGI (reference sequence). Trimming pared 4 bases from V and 3 bases from J, leaving 7 bases between. This CDR3 contains 12 residues. Here the CDR3 DNA reads TGTGCCAGCAGTTCCACAGTCTACGAGCAGTACTTC. Translated, it gives CASSSTVYEQYF.

The chain has TRBV29-1 and TRBJ1-4; 7 bases are shared with TRBD1. There are 15 residues in the CDR3. Looked up from germline, CDR1 is SQVTM and CDR2 is ANQGSEA. With V trimmed by 0 bases and J by 6 bases, 7 bases remained unmatched. Here the CDR3 reads CSVEDWSTGDEKLFF. The CDR3 bases are TGCAGCGTTGAAGATTGGAGCACAGGGGATGAAAAACTGTTTTTT.

V gene TRBV20-1 combines with J gene TRBJ1-5; no clear D. This CDR3 has 15 residues. Trimming removed 0 bases from V and 3 bases from J, with 12 bases in between. The germline V gene has CDR1 DFQATT and CDR2 SNEGSKA (reference sequence). The DNA for the CDR3 is TGCAGTGCTAGAGATCAGACCAGGTTCAATCAGCCCCAGCATTTT. As protein: CSARDQTRFNQPQHF.

A remark on this clonotype: A much larger clone lies one base from this, so it may be a read error. The J gene is TRBJ1-6, the V gene TRBV6-6; perhaps TRBD1 as D (5 bases). Germline loops: CDR1 MNHNY, CDR2 SVGAGI (reference sequence). The CDR3 is made up of 12 amino acids. The CDR3 reads CTSTQTQVYLHF. DNA of the CDR3: TGTACCAGCACTCAAACACAGGTTTACCTCCACTTT.

This clonotype was recorded a few times. The chain recombines TRBV27 with TRBJ1-6, with 7 bases matching TRBD1. Trimming at V came to 5 bases and at J to 10 bases, leaving 8 bases not matched to a gene. CDR1 and CDR2 from the germline V gene are MNHEY and SMNVEV (reference sequence). This CDR3 has 14 amino acids. Here the CDR3 reads CASSSWDRASPLHF. CDR3 DNA sequence: TGTGCCAGCAGTAGCTGGGACAGAGCCTCACCCCTCCACTTT.

This sequence joins TRBV27 and TRBJ2-1; 11 bases are shared with TRBD2. Germline trimming cut 5 bases from V and 7 bases from J; bases unmatched to any gene: 10. CDR3 length: 16 amino acids. Germline CDR1 reads MNHEY; CDR2 reads SMNVEV (reference sequence). CDR3 loop: CASSPLAGGWGNEQFF. The DNA for the CDR3 is TGTGCCAGCAGTCCCCTAGCGGGAGGCTGGGGGAATGAGCAGTTCTTC.

This clonotype was detected only a few times. This chain connects TRBV11-2 to TRBJ2-1, with D maybe TRBD2 (5 bases). The germline V and J ends were trimmed by 3 bases and 2 bases, with 11 bases remaining between them. Germline V CDR1 and CDR2: SGHAT, FQNNGV. The CDR3 contains 15 residues. The CDR3 sequence: CASSLERTTYNEQFF. CDR3 bases: TGTGCCAGCAGCTTGGAGCGGACCACCTACAATGAGCAGTTCTTC.

This clonotype was observed many times. The V call is TRBV20-1, the J call TRBJ1-2; D not resolved. The ends were cut back, 1 base at V and 8 bases at J, with 5 bases in the middle. The CDR3 totals 10 residues. Germline V gene lookup returns CDR1 DFQATT and CDR2 SNEGSKA (reference sequence). Written as DNA, the CDR3 is TGCAGTGCTAGAGGGAACGGCTACACCTTC. It yields the protein CSARGNGYTF.

The table lists this clonotype with many counts. This rearrangement joins TRBV7-9 to TRBJ2-1; D is perhaps TRBD1 (5 bases). The CDR3 is 14 amino acids. CDR1 is SEHNR, CDR2 FQNEAQ, per germline (reference sequence). Deletions cut 4 bases from V and 9 bases from J, with 16 bases between. The CDR3 loop is CASSSTLWGGEQFF. CDR3 nucleotides: TGTGCCAGCAGCTCGACCCTTTGGGGCGGTGAGCAGTTCTTC.

The rearrangement links TRBV6-5 to TRBJ1-1; TRBD1 is a possible D gene (6 bases). The CDR3 spans 15 residues. CDR1 MNHEY and CDR2 SVGAGI come from the germline V gene. V gave up 3 bases and J gave up 3 bases, with 14 bases separating them. The CDR3 protein is CASSYKRQVDTEAFF. For the CDR3, the DNA is TGTGCCAGCAGTTATAAAAGACAGGTGGACACTGAAGCTTTCTTT.

This sequence joins TRBV29-1 and TRBJ2-7, with D perhaps assigned TRBD1 or TRBD2 (5 bases each). The CDR3 loop spans 12 amino acids. Germline CDR1 is SQVTM and CDR2 is ANQGSEA. Trimming took off 5 bases at V and 2 bases at J, with 10 bases between the two ends. CDR3 bases: TGCAGCGTTTTAACGGGACCCTACGAGCAGTACTTC. This translates into CSVLTGPYEQYF.

The chain recombines TRBV28 with TRBJ2-7, with 10 nucleotides matching TRBD2. The DNA end favors TRBJ2-1, so the J call may be wrong. Germline CDR1 reads MDHEN; CDR2 reads SYDVKM. This CDR3 comprises 14 residues. Here the CDR3 reads CASLLAGTNNEQFF. CDR3 coding DNA: TGTGCCAGCTTACTAGCGGGGACTAACAATGAGCAGTTCTTC.

This clonotype was counted ten times or more. The gene calls are TRBV13 and TRBJ1-1, with no clear D. The CDR3 length is 13 residues. Germline assignment: CDR1 PRHDT and CDR2 FYEKMQ (reference sequence). V lost 4 bases and J lost 6, with 12 bases in between. The CDR3 spells CASSSLTFPEAFF. The CDR3 region has the DNA TGTGCCAGCAGCTCACTCACCTTCCCTGAAGCTTTCTTT.

The chain couples TRBV7-8 to TRBJ1-6; D remains ambiguous. CDR3 length: 15 amino acids. Per germline, CDR1 SGHVS and CDR2 FQNEAQ. Trimming pared 5 bases from V and 10 bases from J, leaving 18 bases between. As DNA, the CDR3 is TGTGCCAGCAGCCCAAGTCCCTTCTTTAAATCACCCCTCCACTTT. It encodes CASSPSPFFKSPLHF. The entire variable domain, with the rest obtained from reference TRBV7-8 and TRBJ1-6, is as follows: GAGVSQSPRYKVAKRGQDVALRCDPISGHVSLFWYQQALGQGPEFLTYFQNEAQLDKSGLPSDRFFAERPEGSVSTLKIQRTQQEDSAVYLCASSPSPFFKSPLHFGNGTRLTVT.

This clonotype was seen ten or more times. This sequence joins TRBV27 and TRBJ2-5; D might be TRBD1 (6 bases). Germline V gene sequence: CDR1 MNHEY, CDR2 SMNVEV (reference sequence). The CDR3 is 15 residues long. V was shortened by 8 bases and J by 4 bases, with 20 bases between the two germline ends. The DNA of the CDR3 is TGTGCCAGCTCACCCGGGCCAGGGGTTAGAGAGACCCAGTACTTC. It codes for CASSPGPGVRETQYF.

The chain has TRBV2 and TRBJ1-1; D ambiguous. CDR1 SNHLY and CDR2 FYNNEI come from the germline V gene. The CDR3 has 15 amino acids. The germline V and J ends were trimmed by 6 bases and 4 bases, with 18 bases remaining between them. CDR3 in amino acids: CASSKADRIGTEAFF. The CDR3 DNA is TGTGCCAGCAGCAAGGCGGATCGGATAGGCACTGAAGCTTTCTTT.

Comment on this clonotype: The CDR3 does not close with the conserved phenylalanine or tryptophan, likely indicating a read error. V and J are TRBV12-3 or TRBV12-4 and TRBJ2-5; D might be TRBD1 or TRBD2, each matching 6 bases. V shed 8 bases and J shed 5 bases, with 18 bases lying between them. The CDR3 totals 14 residues. The CDR3 DNA reads TGTGCCAGCGGGGGGTTGACAGGAGACGAGACCCAGTACGTC. It encodes CASGGLTGDETQYV.

The chain uses TRBV27 and TRBJ1-1; TRBD1 might be the D (6 bases). The length of the CDR3 is 13 residues. V was clipped by 4 bases and J by 7 bases, with 13 bases between them. CDR1 is MNHEY and CDR2 is SMNVEV in the germline V gene (reference sequence). CDR3 in amino acids: CASSSGQTSEAFF. For the CDR3, the DNA is TGTGCCAGCAGTTCAGGACAGACGAGTGAAGCTTTCTTT.

This clonotype was seen only a few times. The rearrangement links TRBV5-1 to TRBJ2-1; 11 bases map to TRBD1. The CDR3 length is 19 residues. The germline CDR1 and CDR2 sequences are SGHRS and YFSETQ. V lost 2 bases to trimming and J lost 8 bases; unmatched junction nucleotides: 18. The CDR3 loop is CASSFPRYDGTGGGDEQFF. CDR3 in DNA: TGCGCCAGCAGCTTCCCCAGATACGACGGGACAGGGGGAGGGGATGAGCAGTTCTTC.

Only a few counts were recorded for this clonotype. The chain combines TRBV5-1 with TRBJ2-3, with no clear D. Per the germline V gene, CDR1 is SGHRS and CDR2 is YFSETQ. The CDR3 contains 15 residues. The V and J ends lost 3 bases and 2 bases respectively, with 13 bases between them. Here the CDR3 DNA reads TGCGCCAGCAGCTCTGGTGAAGGTCCCACAGATACGCAGTATTTT. It codes for CASSSGEGPTDTQYF.

CDR3 loop: CASSEFLTSNYGYTF. The CDR3 bases are TGTGCCAGCAGTGAGTTTCTGACAAGCAACTATGGCTACACCTTC. The J gene is TRBJ1-2, the V gene TRBV2; the D is unclear. V dropped 3 bases and J dropped 2 bases, with 13 bases sitting between them. In germline, CDR1 is SNHLY, CDR2 FYNNEI. The CDR3 consists of 15 residues.

The chain uses TRBV29-1 and TRBJ1-5, with 8 bases matching TRBD1. This CDR3 region has 13 residues. V lost 7 bases, J lost 3 bases, and 5 bases stayed unmatched. CDR1 SQVTM and CDR2 ANQGSEA come from the germline V gene. The CDR3 DNA is TGCAGCGCCGGGACAGGATTCAATCAGCCCCAGCATTTT. It specifies CSAGTGFNQPQHF.